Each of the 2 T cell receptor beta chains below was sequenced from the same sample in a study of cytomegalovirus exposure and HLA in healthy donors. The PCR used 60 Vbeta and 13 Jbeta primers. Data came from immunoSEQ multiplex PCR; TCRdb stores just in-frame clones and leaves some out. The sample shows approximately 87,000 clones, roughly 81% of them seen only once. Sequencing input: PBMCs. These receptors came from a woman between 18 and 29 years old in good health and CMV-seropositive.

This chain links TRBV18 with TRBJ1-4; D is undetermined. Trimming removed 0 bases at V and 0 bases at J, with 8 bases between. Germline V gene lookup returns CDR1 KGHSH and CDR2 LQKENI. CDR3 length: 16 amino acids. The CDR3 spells CASSPPNPATNEKLFF. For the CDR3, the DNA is TGTGCCAGCTCACCACCAAATCCCGCAACTAATGAAAAACTGTTTTTT.

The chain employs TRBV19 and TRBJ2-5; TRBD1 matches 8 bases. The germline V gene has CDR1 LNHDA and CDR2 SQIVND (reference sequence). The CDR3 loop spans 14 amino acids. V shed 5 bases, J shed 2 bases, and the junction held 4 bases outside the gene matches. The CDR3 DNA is TGTGCCAGTAGTCCTCGGACAGGGCAAGAGACCCAGTACTTC. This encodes CASSPRTGQETQYF.